This record concerns one TCR beta chain sequence. It lacks a known antigen. No base-level quality is on record; no much larger clone is a single base apart. This specimen comes from a study of blood T cell repertoires in COVID-19 (TCRdb year 2020). Notes on the research overall: Samples from collaborators originated in the United States, Italy and Spain and spanned both the acute and convalescent phases of COVID-19. Nearly every sample came with metadata listing a de-identified subject ID, COVID-19 status, age in years and sex. The prospective study material was composed of cDNA or gDNA derived from T cells, B-cell-depleted T cells, or PBMCs. The dataset comprised deeply sampled blood TCRbeta repertoires from subjects exposed to, actively infected with, or recovered from COVID-19. The repertoires were made available in a free public database intended to serve as a resource for research on the immune response to SARS-CoV-2. Samples were obtained from the ongoing ImmuneRACE study (first 160 participants) and from 1,000 to 1,500 subjects provided by 6 global collaborators. Where HLA class I and class II types were available, the types were taken from metadata supplied by the sample provider, not from assay-based typing. Broad study findings and their caveats: Clinical and demographic metadata were provided uncurated, with the amount varying by source and participant.

The collaborating institutions used their own protocols to collect whole blood in K2EDTA tubes. For TCRbeta analysis, collaborators shipped samples as frozen whole blood, isolated PBMCs, or DNA extracted from either of those sample types. TCRbeta CDR3 regions were amplified from genomic DNA by means of the immunoSEQ Assay, a bias-controlled multiplex PCR. Per the authors' processing: Nucleated cell counts per sample were estimated from amplification of reference gene primers within the assay. To quantify the absolute abundance of each unique TCRbeta CDR3 rearrangement, sequence reads were collapsed and filtered. For each sample, productive Simpson clonality was calculated as the square root of Simpson's diversity index across productive rearrangements. TCRdb re-hosts the immuneACCESS table, in-frame sequences only. Its copies lack some clones; in the studies checked, an unresolved V gene accounts for under half of them, and the cause for the rest is not known. V and J calls and clone size are copied from that table; D and trimming were computed from the DNA. The sample table contains about 140,000 clones; only one count was recorded for 75% to 85% of them. The ten largest clones represent roughly 2.9% of the sample.

The TCR was taken from a man in his forties or fifties with acute or convalescent COVID-19. Sequencing was carried out using peripheral blood.

The base sequence is TGTGCCAGCAGCCCCATTCAAAACATTCAGTACTTC. This translates into CASSPIQNIQYF. The rearrangement combines TRBV11-2 with TRBJ2-4; a confident D gene designation cannot be given. The junction carries 7 bases between V and J, which are trimmed by 5 bases and 5 bases respectively. From the cysteine through the phenylalanine, the CDR3 covers 12 amino acids. The read is trimmed to its CDR3 DNA, 36 bases read in frame from base 1. As encoded in the germline V gene, CDR1 is SGHAT while CDR2 is FQNNGV.